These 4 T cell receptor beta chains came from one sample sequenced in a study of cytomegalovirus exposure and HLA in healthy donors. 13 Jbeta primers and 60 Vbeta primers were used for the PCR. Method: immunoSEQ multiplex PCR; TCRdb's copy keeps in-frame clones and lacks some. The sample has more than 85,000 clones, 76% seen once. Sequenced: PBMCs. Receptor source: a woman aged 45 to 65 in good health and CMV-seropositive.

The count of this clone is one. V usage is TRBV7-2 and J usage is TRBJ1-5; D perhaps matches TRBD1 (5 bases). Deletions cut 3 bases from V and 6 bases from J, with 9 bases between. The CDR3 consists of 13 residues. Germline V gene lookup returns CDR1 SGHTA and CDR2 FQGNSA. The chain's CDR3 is CASSFYGAQPQHF. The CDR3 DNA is TGTGCCAGCAGCTTTTATGGGGCTCAGCCCCAGCATTTT. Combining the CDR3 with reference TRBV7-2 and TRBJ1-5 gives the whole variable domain GAGVSQSPSNKVTEKGKDVELRCDPISGHTALYWYRQSLGQGLEFLIYFQGNSAPDKSGLPSDRFSAERTGGSVSTLTIQRTQQEDSAVYLCASSFYGAQPQHFGDGTRLSIL.

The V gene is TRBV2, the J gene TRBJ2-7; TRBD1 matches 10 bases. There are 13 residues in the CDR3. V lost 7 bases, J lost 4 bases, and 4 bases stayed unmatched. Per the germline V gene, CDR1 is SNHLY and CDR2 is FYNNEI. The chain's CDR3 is CASTRTGGYEQYF. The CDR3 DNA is TGTGCCAGCACCCGGACAGGGGGTTACGAGCAGTACTTC.

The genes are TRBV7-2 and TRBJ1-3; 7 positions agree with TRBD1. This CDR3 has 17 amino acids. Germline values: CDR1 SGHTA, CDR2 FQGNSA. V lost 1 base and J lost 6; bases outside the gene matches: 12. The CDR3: CASSLVALGGQENTIYF. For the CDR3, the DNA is TGTGCCAGCAGCTTAGTAGCCCTCGGCGGACAGGAAAACACCATATATTTT.

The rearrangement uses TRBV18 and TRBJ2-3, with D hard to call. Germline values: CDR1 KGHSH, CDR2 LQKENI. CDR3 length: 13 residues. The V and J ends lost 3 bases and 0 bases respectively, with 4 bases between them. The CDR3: CASSPTSTDTQYF. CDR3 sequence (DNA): TGTGCCAGCTCACCTACAAGCACAGATACGCAGTATTTT.